This TCR beta chain comes out of a study of blood T cell repertoires in COVID-19. At the level of the study: Both acute and convalescent COVID-19 samples were obtained from the United States, Italy and Spain. Sources were T cells, B-cell-depleted T cells, or PBMCs; the material itself was cDNA or gDNA.

In the authors' workflow: Nucleated cell number was recorded as an estimate derived from reference gene primer amplification. The protocol was immunoSEQ multiplex PCR, while the TCRdb copy is restricted to in-frame clones and leaves out a portion. From that table come the V and J calls and clone size; the DNA was used to work out D and trimming. This table holds about 97,000 clones, roughly nine tenths found once. This CDR3 region has 15 residues. Germline V lookup: CDR1 LNHNV, CDR2 YYDKDF (reference sequence). Trimming stripped 4 bases from V and 2 bases from J, with 12 bases between. The chain recombines TRBV15 with TRBJ1-5; D perhaps matches TRBD1 (5 bases). The clonotype was recovered from a woman between 45 and 65 years old with COVID-19, enrolled during active disease. The sequenced material came from peripheral blood. For the CDR3, the DNA is TGTGCCACCAGCACAATAGGGGCAGGCAATCAGCCCCAGCATTTT. Protein product: CATSTIGAGNQPQHF.